Listed below are T cell receptor beta chains from one sample, sequenced in a study of CD8+ T cells in alopecia areata. Assay used: immunoSEQ multiplex PCR; TCRdb lists only in-frame clones, some missing. The sample yields more than 95,000 clones, around 45% seen once. Input material: CD4+ T cells sorted from blood. These receptors came from a human donor with alopecia areata. CDR3s include the opening cysteine and the closing phenylalanine or tryptophan. The D gene is left open where the match is weak. The size field is filled for only some rows; it gives once, few, many or a size class.

J: TRBJ2-1
size: NA
V: TRBV5-1
D: TRBD1
CDR3: CASSTSTGDHNEQFF
DNA: TGCGCCAGCAGCACCTCGACAGGGGACCACAATGAGCAGTTCTTC

J: TRBJ2-1
size: NA
V: TRBV30
D: TRBD2
CDR3: CAWSSLAGGEQFF
DNA: TGTGCCTGGAGCTCTCTAGCGGGGGGAGAGCAGTTCTTC

J: TRBJ2-5
size: few
V: TRBV29-1
D: NA
CDR3: CSVVTVEETQYF
DNA: TGCAGCGTTGTTACCGTGGAAGAGACCCAGTACTTC

J: TRBJ2-3
size: few
V: TRBV18
D: NA
CDR3: CASSPPEVVIDTQYF
DNA: TGTGCCAGCTCACCACCGGAGGTTGTCATAGATACGCAGTATTTT

J: TRBJ2-7
size: NA
V: TRBV19
D: TRBD1
CDR3: CASSPLGTGLYEQYF
DNA: TGTGCCAGTAGTCCGTTGGGGACAGGACTCTACGAGCAGTACTTC

J: TRBJ2-1
size: few
V: TRBV7-9
D: NA
CDR3: CASSPGTAYNEQFF
DNA: TGTGCCAGCAGCCCGGGGACTGCGTACAATGAGCAGTTCTTC

J: TRBJ2-1
size: NA
V: TRBV5-1
D: NA
CDR3: CASRFGPGTEGEQFF
DNA: TGCGCCAGCAGGTTTGGCCCCGGGACGGAGGGTGAGCAGTTCTTC

J: TRBJ1-2
size: NA
V: TRBV29-1
D: NA
CDR3: CSVEWGINYGYTF
DNA: TGCAGCGTTGAATGGGGAATTAACTATGGCTACACCTTC

J: TRBJ2-1
size: NA
V: TRBV30
D: TRBD1
CDR3: CAWIGDRVYNEQFF
DNA: TGTGCCTGGATCGGGGACAGGGTCTACAATGAGCAGTTCTTC

J: TRBJ2-5
size: few
V: TRBV5-4
D: NA
CDR3: CASSSQGGWKETQYF
DNA: TGTGCCAGCAGCTCACAGGGAGGGTGGAAAGAGACCCAGTACTTC

J: TRBJ2-4
size: NA
V: TRBV15
D: NA
CDR3: CATSRGVGGPSDIQYF
DNA: TGTGCCACCAGCAGAGGGGTCGGGGGGCCGTCAGACATTCAGTACTTC

J: TRBJ1-4
size: NA
V: TRBV28
D: NA
CDR3: CASSVGGEGEKLFF
DNA: TGTGCCAGCAGTGTTGGCGGGGAAGGGGAAAAACTGTTTTTT

J: TRBJ2-1
size: NA
V: TRBV14
D: TRBD2
CDR3: CASRRDLAGVRNEQFF
DNA: TGTGCCAGCAGGCGAGATCTAGCGGGAGTTCGTAATGAGCAGTTCTTC

J: TRBJ2-7
size: NA
V: TRBV4-3
D: NA
CDR3: CASSQAQAPTYEQYF
DNA: TGCGCCAGCAGCCAAGCGCAGGCCCCTACCTACGAGCAGTACTTC

J: TRBJ2-5
size: few
V: TRBV28
D: TRBD2
CDR3: CASSLLLGLARQETQYF
DNA: TGTGCCAGCAGTTTATTGTTGGGACTAGCGCGTCAAGAGACCCAGTACTTC

J: TRBJ2-1
size: few
V: TRBV30
D: TRBD1
CDR3: CAWSVDRYNEQFF
DNA: TGTGCCTGGAGTGTGGACAGGTACAATGAGCAGTTCTTC

J: TRBJ2-5
size: few
V: TRBV29-1
D: NA
CDR3: CSVGGSQETQYF
DNA: TGCAGCGTTGGGGGCAGCCAAGAGACCCAGTACTTC

J: TRBJ2-5
size: NA
V: TRBV7-9
D: NA
CDR3: CASSLASGAGETQYF
DNA: TGTGCCAGCAGCCTAGCATCCGGGGCCGGGGAGACCCAGTACTTC

J: TRBJ1-2
size: NA
V: TRBV7-2
D: NA
CDR3: CASSSSGTDNYGYTF
DNA: TGTGCCAGCAGCTCCTCCGGGACCGATAACTATGGCTACACCTTC

J: TRBJ1-1
size: few
V: TRBV7-2
D: NA
CDR3: CASSLRQGSEAFF
DNA: TGTGCCAGCAGCTTAAGGCAGGGTTCTGAAGCTTTCTTT

J: TRBJ2-6
size: NA
V: TRBV28
D: NA
CDR3: CASRLSGANVLTF
DNA: TGTGCCAGCAGACTCTCTGGGGCCAACGTCCTGACTTTC

J: TRBJ1-3
size: few
V: TRBV30
D: NA
CDR3: CAWSRGSGNTIYF
DNA: TGTGCCTGGAGCAGGGGCTCTGGAAACACCATATATTTT

J: TRBJ2-3
size: NA
V: TRBV29-1
D: NA
CDR3: CSVSPSTDTQYF
DNA: TGCAGCGTTTCCCCGAGCACAGATACGCAGTATTTT

J: TRBJ2-3
size: NA
V: TRBV15
D: NA
CDR3: CATSKPTGTSTDTQYF
DNA: TGTGCCACCAGCAAACCGACAGGGACTAGCACAGATACGCAGTATTTT

J: TRBJ2-3
size: NA
V: TRBV7-3
D: TRBD2
CDR3: CASRSGTTTDTQYF
DNA: TGTGCCAGCAGGTCCGGGACTACCACAGATACGCAGTATTTT

J: TRBJ1-1
size: few
V: TRBV7-3
D: NA
CDR3: CASSLHQNTEAFF
DNA: TGTGCCAGCAGCTTACACCAGAACACTGAAGCTTTCTTT

J: TRBJ2-7
size: few
V: TRBV2
D: NA
CDR3: CASSEQGSSYEQYF
DNA: TGTGCCAGCAGTGAACAGGGCAGCTCCTACGAGCAGTACTTC

J: TRBJ1-2
size: few
V: TRBV29-1
D: TRBD1
CDR3: CSVADRAGGDGYTF
DNA: TGCAGCGTTGCTGACAGGGCCGGAGGGGATGGCTACACCTTC

J: TRBJ2-7
size: NA
V: TRBV15
D: NA
CDR3: CATSPVYRGYEQYF
DNA: TGTGCCACGTCCCCGGTGTATCGGGGGTACGAGCAGTACTTC

J: TRBJ2-2
size: NA
V: TRBV28
D: NA
CDR3: CASSANTGELFF
DNA: TGTGCCAGCAGCGCGAACACCGGGGAGCTGTTTTTT

J: TRBJ1-6
size: NA
V: TRBV4-1
D: NA
CDR3: CASSQGREASPLHF
DNA: TGCGCCAGCAGCCAAGGCAGGGAGGCTTCACCCCTCCACTTT

J: TRBJ2-2
size: NA
V: TRBV18
D: NA
CDR3: CASSQDSGELFF
DNA: TGTGCCAGCTCTCAGGACTCCGGGGAGCTGTTTTTT

J: TRBJ2-5
size: NA
V: TRBV7-9
D: NA
CDR3: CASSFILETQYF
DNA: TGTGCCAGCAGCTTTATTTTGGAGACCCAGTACTTC